One sample yielded the 2 T cell receptor beta chains listed below, sequenced in a study of T cell changes during pregnancy in multiple sclerosis. Data came from immunoSEQ multiplex PCR; TCRdb stores just in-frame clones and leaves some out. Here the sample spans around 62,000 clones, roughly nine tenths being singletons. Sequenced here: peripheral blood, sampled in the first trimester of pregnancy. These receptors came from a female donor with multiple sclerosis, enrolled in a pregnancy study.

The genes are TRBV6-5 and TRBJ1-5; D remains unclear. Trimming removed 2 bases from V and 0 bases from J, with 8 bases in between. Germline assignment: CDR1 MNHEY and CDR2 SVGAGI. The CDR3 has 15 amino acids. CDR3 in DNA: TGTGCCAGCAGTTACGGCCCTTATAGCAATCAGCCCCAGCATTTT. Translated: CASSYGPYSNQPQHF.

This clone was recorded only once. J is TRBJ2-3 and V is TRBV7-9, with 12 bases matching TRBD2. Germline V gene lookup returns CDR1 SEHNR and CDR2 FQNEAQ (reference sequence). The CDR3 runs 18 residues. V was clipped by 3 bases and J by 2 bases; unmatched bases: 9. The CDR3 spells CASSFTTGLAGTTDTQYF. The CDR3 DNA follows: TGTGCCAGCAGCTTTACTACCGGACTAGCGGGAACCACAGATACGCAGTATTTT.